The 4 T cell receptor beta chains presented below share a single source sample, sequenced in a study of OX40 agonist ivuxolimab in advanced cancers. Libraries came from the immunoSEQ multiplex PCR assay. TCRdb stores this immuneACCESS table with in-frame sequences only. Part of the clones is absent; in the studies checked, under half of the shortfall reflects unresolved V genes, and no reason is known for the rest. Recorded for this sample are around 30,000 clones; roughly 80% of them occurred a single time. Less than 20% of the sample is held by the ten biggest clonotypes. The specimen was CD4+ or CD8+ T cells sorted from blood, collected in a trial of the OX40 agonist ivuxolimab. These receptors came from an adult with an advanced solid tumor such as melanoma, head and neck, liver or kidney cancer.

This rearrangement joins TRBV9 to TRBJ2-7, with 9 positions matching TRBD2. The CDR3 is made up of 16 amino acids. Germline loops: CDR1 SGDLS, CDR2 YYNGEE. J was trimmed by 3 bases and V by 0 bases; bases with no gene match: 7. This chain's CDR3 is CASSVEGAGGSYEQYF. DNA of the CDR3: TGTGCCAGCAGCGTAGAAGGTGCGGGAGGGAGCTACGAGCAGTACTTC.

The genes are TRBV4-1 and TRBJ2-5; D gene unclear. Germline V CDR1 and CDR2: MGHRA, YSYEKL. There are 13 residues in the CDR3. Trimming removed 4 bases from V and 4 bases from J, with 10 bases in between. The DNA of the CDR3 is TGCGCCAGCAGCCGAACGGTAATAGAGACCCAGTACTTC. Translated: CASSRTVIETQYF.

V usage is TRBV28 and J usage is TRBJ2-7; 8 nucleotides align to TRBD2. The length of the CDR3 is 14 residues. Losses at the gene ends were 3 bases for V and 3 bases for J; bases not matched to a gene: 4. Germline CDR1 is MDHEN and CDR2 is SYDVKM. CDR3 amino acids: CASSFAGGLYEQYF. The CDR3 DNA is TGTGCCAGCAGTTTTGCGGGAGGCCTCTACGAGCAGTACTTC. Full variable domain (missing parts from reference TRBV28 and TRBJ2-7): DVKVTQSSRYLVKRTGEKVFLECVQDMDHENMFWYRQDPGLGLRLIYFSYDVKMKEKGDIPEGYSVSREKKERFSLILESASTNQTSMYLCASSFAGGLYEQYFGPGTRLTVT.

The rearrangement uses TRBV11-2 and TRBJ1-1; no clear D. CDR3 size: 16 residues. From germline, CDR1 is SGHAT and CDR2 FQNNGV. V lost 0 bases, J lost 2 bases, and 13 bases lay in between. The CDR3 DNA reads as TGTGCCAGCAGCTTAGAAGTCGTGAGAGTTAACACTGAAGCTTTCTTT. The encoded protein is CASSLEVVRVNTEAFF.